This is a list of T cell receptor beta chains from one sample in a study of blood T cell repertoires in COVID-19. The table came from immunoSEQ multiplex PCR; TCRdb's copy has only in-frame clones and leaves some out. The profile shows around 50,000 clones, 82% of them singletons. The specimen was peripheral blood. Receptors were obtained from a woman aged 55-69 years with acute or convalescent COVID-19. The CDR3 runs from the conserved cysteine through the conserved F or W.

14	TRBV3-1/TRBV3-2	TRBJ1-3	CASSHLYSGNTIYF
20	TRBV5-1	TRBJ2-3	CASRLQWQKAGASSTDTQYF
14	TRBV2	TRBJ2-3	CASSPQRVGDTQYF
14	TRBV9	TRBJ2-7	CASSVEIYSYEQYF
15	TRBV5-6	TRBJ2-2	CASSLAGDYPGELFF
16	TRBV11-2	TRBJ2-1	CASRTLAGISYNEQFF
17	TRBV2	TRBJ1-2	CASSEAPGQAANYGYTF
14	TRBV18	TRBJ2-5	CASSPRQGQETQYF
15	TRBV6-5	TRBJ1-1	CASSHRTGLNTEAFF
13	TRBV5-4	TRBJ1-5	CASSPGVGQPQHF
13	TRBV6-5	TRBJ1-6	CASSYSQISPLHF
12	TRBV10-3	TRBJ1-1	CAISDGTDEAFF
18	TRBV7-6	TRBJ1-3	CASSLLPDRGSAGNTIYF
13	TRBV6-2/TRBV6-3	TRBJ1-2	CASSAQTWEGYTF
14	TRBV5-3	TRBJ1-6	CARTPRIVNSPLHF